A single sample is the source of the 20 T cell receptor beta chains below, sequenced in a study of shared clonotypes between healthy human individuals. The protocol was immunoSEQ multiplex PCR, while the TCRdb copy is restricted to in-frame clones and leaves out a portion. The table records roughly 1,100,000 clones, 65% to 75% of them present only once. What was sequenced was memory CD4+ T cells sorted from blood. The subset denotes: CD45RA-negative fraction. Source of these receptors: a man younger than 35 in good health.

The chain has TRBV4-1 and TRBJ2-5; 10 nucleotides align to TRBD2. J was trimmed by 5 bases and V by 1 base; bases with no gene match: 7. CDR1 is MGHRA, CDR2 YSYEKL, per germline. The CDR3 loop spans 16 amino acids. CDR3 coding DNA: TGCGCCAGCAGCCAAGCTAGCGGGAGTATCACGGAGACCCAGTACTTC. This codes for CASSQASGSITETQYF.

The V and J genes are TRBV7-2 and TRBJ1-6, with no clear D. Between the trimmed V and J ends, which lost 1 base and 5 bases, there was a span of 12 bases. Germline CDR1 SGHTA, CDR2 FQGNSA. This CDR3 has 16 residues. CDR3 amino acids: CASSLVRGLNNSPLHF. CDR3 nucleotides: TGTGCCAGCAGCTTAGTTAGAGGGCTCAATAATTCACCCCTCCACTTT. Combining the CDR3 with reference TRBV7-2 and TRBJ1-6 gives the whole variable domain GAGVSQSPSNKVTEKGKDVELRCDPISGHTALYWYRQSLGQGLEFLIYFQGNSAPDKSGLPSDRFSAERTGGSVSTLTIQRTQQEDSAVYLCASSLVRGLNNSPLHFGNGTRLTVT.

V and J are TRBV5-1 and TRBJ1-2, with 7 bases fitting TRBD1. V trimming: 2 bases; J trimming: 5 bases; junction bases outside the gene matches: 15. Germline CDR1 reads SGHRS; CDR2 reads YFSETQ. This CDR3 comprises 17 residues. The CDR3 protein is CASSFQTPSQGVYGYTF. The CDR3 nucleotides read TGCGCCAGCAGCTTCCAAACCCCGAGCCAGGGGGTTTATGGCTACACCTTC.

The chain joins TRBV28 to TRBJ1-1; the D gene is possibly TRBD1 (6 bases). CDR3 size: 18 residues. Trimming pared 2 bases from V and 0 bases from J, leaving 19 bases between. Germline assignment: CDR1 MDHEN and CDR2 SYDVKM. CDR3 residues: CASSLPTGRGRMNTEAFF. In nucleotides, the CDR3 is TGTGCCAGCAGTTTACCTACAGGGAGGGGTAGGATGAACACTGAAGCTTTCTTT.

The chain recombines TRBV18 with TRBJ1-6; 11 positions match TRBD1. The CDR3 covers 19 residues. The trim removed 4 bases at V and 0 bases at J, leaving 8 bases unmatched. Germline CDR1 is KGHSH and CDR2 is LQKENI. The chain's CDR3 is CASSLSGTGGSSYNSPLHF. The CDR3 region has the DNA TGTGCCAGCTCACTCTCCGGGACAGGGGGGAGCTCCTATAATTCACCCCTCCACTTT.

The chain uses TRBV27 and TRBJ2-7; 10 bases agree with TRBD2. This CDR3 is 13 amino acids long. The V and J ends lost 8 bases and 2 bases, in that order; junction bases with no gene match: 3. From germline, CDR1 is MNHEY and CDR2 SMNVEV (reference sequence). CDR3 protein: CASQLAGTYEQYF. The DNA for the CDR3 is TGTGCCAGCCAACTAGCGGGGACCTACGAGCAGTACTTC.

The V and J genes are TRBV2 and TRBJ2-7; no clear D gene. CDR1 is SNHLY and CDR2 is FYNNEI in the germline V gene. There are 13 residues in the CDR3. V was clipped by 9 bases and J by 2 bases, with 14 bases between them. CDR3 in DNA: TGTGCCAGTGGGGAATCTCTAACCTACGAGCAGTACTTC. Amino acids: CASGESLTYEQYF.

The gene calls are TRBV19 and TRBJ2-2; D is unclear. The CDR3 extends over 14 amino acids. Germline CDR1 reads LNHDA; CDR2 reads SQIVND (reference sequence). V was cut by 6 bases and J by 4 bases, with 12 bases left in between. DNA of the CDR3: TGTGCCAGTAGACTCGTCAGTACCACCGGGGAGCTGTTTTTT. Protein: CASRLVSTTGELFF.

This chain connects TRBV5-1 to TRBJ2-7; possibly TRBD1 for D (7 bases). The V end was cut by 4 bases, the J end by 2 bases, with 13 bases between. From germline, CDR1 is SGHRS and CDR2 YFSETQ. This CDR3 region has 14 residues. The CDR3 here is CASSPGGGAYEQYF. CDR3 coding DNA: TGCGCCAGCAGCCCCGGAGGGGGCGCCTACGAGCAGTACTTC.

This chain links TRBV5-1 with TRBJ2-1; 8 bases are shared with TRBD1. The CDR3 totals 14 residues. The V and J ends lost 4 bases and 6 bases, in that order; junction bases with no gene match: 6. Germline V CDR1 and CDR2: SGHRS, YFSETQ. CDR3 in amino acids: CASSNGQGGNEQFF. The CDR3 nucleotides read TGCGCCAGCAGCAACGGACAGGGTGGCAATGAGCAGTTCTTC.

The sample holds a few counts of this clone. The genes are TRBV5-1 and TRBJ2-5, with 10 bases matching TRBD2. J was trimmed by 4 bases and V by 0 bases; bases with no gene match: 3. Germline V CDR1 and CDR2: SGHRS, YFSETQ. The CDR3 is 15 residues long. CDR3 in amino acids: CASSLASGSGETQYF. CDR3 nucleotides: TGCGCCAGCAGCTTGGCTAGCGGGAGTGGAGAGACCCAGTACTTC.

The chain has TRBV30 and TRBJ1-4; the match to TRBD1 covers 9 bases. CDR1 GTSNPN and CDR2 SVGIG come from the germline V gene (reference sequence). The CDR3 sequence is 13 residues long. The ends lost 3 bases at V and 10 bases at J; junction bases unmatched: 6. DNA of the CDR3: TGTGCCTGGAGGTTGACAGGGGGAATAAAACTGTTTTTT. Amino acids: CAWRLTGGIKLFF.

The chain recombines TRBV29-1 with TRBJ1-1, with a weak D call TRBD1 (6 bases). The CDR3 contains 14 residues. Germline V lookup: CDR1 SQVTM, CDR2 ANQGSEA. V lost 7 bases and J lost 4, with 19 bases in between. DNA of the CDR3: TGCAGCGCTGACCAGAGGCAGGGGACCACTGAAGCTTTCTTT. This gives the protein CSADQRQGTTEAFF.

The chain employs TRBV30 and TRBJ2-5; perhaps TRBD1 as D (6 bases). Deletions cut 6 bases from V and 5 bases from J, with 13 bases between. The germline V gene has CDR1 GTSNPN and CDR2 SVGIG (reference sequence). The CDR3 consists of 12 residues. CDR3 nucleotide sequence: TGTGCCTGTACACAGGGATCGGAGACCCAGTACTTC. This gives the protein CACTQGSETQYF.

V usage is TRBV7-2 and J usage is TRBJ2-7; TRBD1 matches at 9 bases. Germline V CDR1 and CDR2: SGHTA, FQGNSA. The J segment lost 0 bases and the V segment lost 4 bases, leaving 7 bases of the junction unmatched. There are 16 residues in the CDR3. The CDR3 DNA reads as TGTGCCAGCAGCTGGAGACAGGGGGAGGGCTCCTACGAGCAGTACTTC. This encodes CASSWRQGEGSYEQYF.

The chain recombines TRBV5-8 with TRBJ2-7; possibly TRBD2 for D (5 bases). Germline V gene lookup returns CDR1 SGHTS and CDR2 YDEGEE. The CDR3 covers 13 residues. The V gene lost 4 bases and the J gene lost 6 bases, with 14 bases spanning the gap. The CDR3 DNA reads TGTGCCAGCAGCGTACTCGGGGTGAGCGAGCAGTACTTC. This gives the protein CASSVLGVSEQYF.

The gene calls are TRBV4-3 and TRBJ2-2, with a tentative D call TRBD2 (6 bases). This CDR3 spans 18 amino acids. CDR1 and CDR2 (germline): LGHNA, YSLEER. V lost 1 base and J 4 bases, leaving 19 bases between the germline ends. Here the CDR3 DNA reads TGCGCCAGCAGCCAAGGTCCAGGAGGGGCGTCGGGCACCGGGGAGCTGTTTTTT. This gives the protein CASSQGPGGASGTGELFF.

The V gene is TRBV4-3, the J gene TRBJ1-3; no clear D gene. Germline V gives CDR1 LGHNA, CDR2 YSLEER. The CDR3 totals 17 residues. Deletions cut 0 bases from V and 4 bases from J, with 16 bases between. CDR3 loop: CASSQDPGGLGGNTIYF. The CDR3 DNA is TGCGCCAGCAGCCAAGACCCAGGAGGGCTAGGAGGAAACACCATATATTTT.

This clone came up once. The rearrangement links TRBV7-2 to TRBJ1-5; 7 bases fit TRBD1. J gave up 3 bases and V 5 bases, and 4 bases lay outside the gene matches. Germline V CDR1 and CDR2: SGHTA, FQGNSA. CDR3 size: 14 residues. The CDR3 nucleotides read TGTGCCAGCAGCAGGGGACAGCTCAATCAGCCCCAGCATTTT. Protein sequence: CASSRGQLNQPQHF.

The chain combines TRBV14 with TRBJ2-1; D is tentatively TRBD1 or TRBD2 (8 bases each). V was pared by 6 bases and J by 4 bases, with 19 bases between. Germline V CDR1 and CDR2: SGHDN, FVKESK. The CDR3 loop spans 16 amino acids. CDR3 sequence reads: CASSRRSGTGYNEQFF. In DNA, the CDR3 is TGTGCCAGCAGTCGGCGTAGCGGGACAGGATACAATGAGCAGTTCTTC.